The 7 T cell receptor beta chains presented below share a single source sample, sequenced in a study of a mutant IDH1 vaccine in newly diagnosed glioma. Generated by immunoSEQ multiplex PCR, the TCRdb table keeps only in-frame clones and is missing some. The data show 58,000 or so clones, with 87% seen just once and around 1.3% held by the top ten. Time point defined: week 23, last vaccination. Vaccine doses each comprised 300 ug of mutant IDH1 20-mer peptide, with topical imiquimod. Antigens of these TCRs are unknown. The sequences come from PBMCs, collected from a glioma patient whose treatment included an IDH1 peptide vaccine. Receptors originate from a man between 35 and 55 years old with glioma.

J is TRBJ1-4 and V is TRBV9, with D uncertain. The V and J ends lost 0 bases and 3 bases respectively, with 6 bases between them. Per the germline V gene, CDR1 is SGDLS and CDR2 is YYNGEE. CDR3 length: 14 residues. The CDR3 here is CASSVGGANEKLFF. In DNA, the CDR3 is TGTGCCAGCAGCGTAGGCGGAGCTAATGAAAAACTGTTTTTT.

V usage is TRBV18 and J usage is TRBJ2-2; D possibly matches TRBD1 or TRBD2 (5 bases each). Between the trimmed V and J ends, which lost 0 bases and 5 bases, there was a span of 16 bases. The CDR3 has 17 amino acids. Germline CDR1 is KGHSH and CDR2 is LQKENI. CDR3 in amino acids: CASSPPMAGSGTGELFF. CDR3 DNA sequence: TGTGCCAGCTCACCACCGATGGCAGGGAGCGGTACCGGGGAGCTGTTTTTT.

As DNA, the CDR3 is TGTGCCAGCAGCGCCCCAAAGCGGGAGATGCGGCACGAGCAGTACTTC. Translated: CASSAPKREMRHEQYF. The rearrangement uses TRBV5-5 and TRBJ2-7; 8 bases agree with TRBD2. Germline V CDR1 and CDR2: SGHKS, YYEKEE (reference sequence). After removal of 4 bases from V and 5 bases from J, the junction contained 14 bases not matched to a gene. The CDR3 consists of 16 residues.

The chain couples TRBV10-2 to TRBJ2-7; D not resolved. This CDR3 region has 13 residues. V lost 0 bases, J lost 2 bases, and 5 bases lay in between. Germline V gives CDR1 WSHSY, CDR2 SAAADI. This CDR3 is CASSESGPYEQYF. The CDR3 nucleotides are TGCGCCAGCAGTGAGTCAGGGCCCTACGAGCAGTACTTC.

The rearrangement joins TRBV4-3 to TRBJ1-5; D is unclear. The germline CDR1 and CDR2 sequences are LGHNA and YSLEER. This CDR3 has 13 amino acids. The germline V and J ends were trimmed by 2 bases and 6 bases, with 8 bases remaining between them. In DNA form, the CDR3 reads TGCGCCAGCAGCCAACAGGAAGGTCAGCCCCAGCATTTT. It encodes CASSQQEGQPQHF.

V usage is TRBV4-1 and J usage is TRBJ1-2, with a weak D call TRBD1 (5 bases). Trimming stripped 3 bases from V and 4 bases from J, with 12 bases between. Germline assignment: CDR1 MGHRA and CDR2 YSYEKL. CDR3 size: 14 residues. The CDR3 sequence is CASSHLGGGYGYTF. The CDR3 nucleotides read TGCGCCAGCAGCCACCTGGGGGGAGGCTATGGCTACACCTTC.

The CDR3 is CASSAQGGAFF. For the CDR3, the DNA is TGTGCCAGCAGTGCACAGGGGGGCGCTTTCTTT. This chain uses TRBV28 with TRBJ1-1, with 8 bases identical to TRBD1. This CDR3 region has 11 residues. Germline V gene data show CDR1 as MDHEN and CDR2 as SYDVKM. The V gene end was trimmed by 5 bases and the J gene end by 11 bases; junction bases not matched to a gene: 4.